A selection of T cell receptor beta chains follows, all from one sample in a study of PD-1 blockade in classical Hodgkin lymphoma. The assay was immunoSEQ multiplex PCR, and TCRdb's table has in-frame clones only and misses some. The sample records some 64,000 clones, around 89% being singletons. Specimen: peripheral blood mononuclear cells (PBMCs), collected at baseline. The receptors shown here come from a human donor with classical Hodgkin lymphoma. Both conserved end residues are part of each CDR3. A D gene is named only where the DNA matches it firmly. Clone size is shown for a subset of rows, as once, few, many or a class of expanded clone.

v_gene: TRBV2; j_gene: TRBJ1-1; abundance: .; d_gene: .; CDR3nt: TGTGCCAGCAGTTTCTTTGAGATGAACACTGAAGCTTTCTTT; CDR3aa: CASSFFEMNTEAFF
v_gene: TRBV5-6; j_gene: TRBJ2-7; abundance: .; d_gene: .; CDR3nt: TGTGCCAGCAGCTTTGGGCAGGGAGTCGACGAGCAGTACTTC; CDR3aa: CASSFGQGVDEQYF
v_gene: TRBV11-3; j_gene: TRBJ1-1; abundance: few; d_gene: .; CDR3nt: TGTGCCAGCAGCTTAGTTCCGACGCGGACCCTCGGGGATACTGAAGCTTTCTTT; CDR3aa: CASSLVPTRTLGDTEAFF
v_gene: TRBV5-5; j_gene: TRBJ2-1; abundance: .; d_gene: .; CDR3nt: TGTGCCAGCAGCTCTAGGGATGAGCAGTTCTTC; CDR3aa: CASSSRDEQFF
v_gene: TRBV30; j_gene: TRBJ1-3; abundance: .; d_gene: .; CDR3nt: TGTGCCTGGAGTGTACCTCCGGCAGGAAACACCATATATTTT; CDR3aa: CAWSVPPAGNTIYF
v_gene: TRBV7-6; j_gene: TRBJ1-6; abundance: .; d_gene: TRBD1; CDR3nt: TGTGCCAGCAGCTTAGGAGGACAGGCAGGTTTAGGCTCACCCCTCCACTTT; CDR3aa: CASSLGGQAGLGSPLHF
v_gene: TRBV28; j_gene: TRBJ1-1; abundance: .; d_gene: .; CDR3nt: TGTGCCAGCAGTTTTCCTACTAGAAAGAACACTGAAGCTTTCTTT; CDR3aa: CASSFPTRKNTEAFF
v_gene: TRBV12-5; j_gene: TRBJ2-5; abundance: .; d_gene: TRBD2; CDR3nt: TGTGCTAGTGGTGGAGTCCCACTAGCGGGGGCGTTCCAAGAGACCCAGTACTTC; CDR3aa: CASGGVPLAGAFQETQYF
v_gene: TRBV2; j_gene: TRBJ2-7; abundance: .; d_gene: .; CDR3nt: TGTGCCAGCAAGTCGGCCTACGAGCAGTACTTC; CDR3aa: CASKSAYEQYF
v_gene: TRBV2; j_gene: TRBJ2-7; abundance: .; d_gene: .; CDR3nt: TGTGCCAGCAGGCTCGGCTCCTTGCTTGGGGAGCAGTACTTC; CDR3aa: CASRLGSLLGEQYF
v_gene: TRBV5-4; j_gene: TRBJ2-3; abundance: .; d_gene: TRBD2; CDR3nt: TGTGCCAGCAGCCGTAGCGGGGGGGCCGGCACAGATACGCAGTATTTT; CDR3aa: CASSRSGGAGTDTQYF
v_gene: TRBV6-5; j_gene: TRBJ1-4; abundance: once; d_gene: TRBD1; CDR3nt: TGTGCCAGCAGTTACTCGGGACAGGGGGCTGAAAAACTGTTTTTT; CDR3aa: CASSYSGQGAEKLFF
v_gene: TRBV6-5; j_gene: TRBJ2-3; abundance: .; d_gene: .; CDR3nt: TGTGCCAGCAGCCAAGGCGTAGAATCGTCAGATACGCAGTATTTT; CDR3aa: CASSQGVESSDTQYF
v_gene: TRBV7-6; j_gene: TRBJ2-1; abundance: .; d_gene: TRBD2; CDR3nt: TGTGCCAGCGGACTAGCGGGGGATGACAATGAGCAGTTCTTC; CDR3aa: CASGLAGDDNEQFF
v_gene: TRBV6-5; j_gene: TRBJ1-3; abundance: .; d_gene: TRBD1; CDR3nt: TGTGCCAGCAGGGGACAGGAAAACACCATATATTTT; CDR3aa: CASRGQENTIYF
v_gene: TRBV7-2; j_gene: TRBJ2-1; abundance: .; d_gene: .; CDR3nt: TGTGCCAGCAGCCCCCCGGTTTTAGGTAGTGAGCAGTTCTTC; CDR3aa: CASSPPVLGSEQFF
v_gene: TRBV6-5; j_gene: TRBJ2-7; abundance: .; d_gene: .; CDR3nt: TGTGCCAGCACCCCAAAAAACCTTATCTACGAGCAGTACTTC; CDR3aa: CASTPKNLIYEQYF
v_gene: TRBV4-2; j_gene: TRBJ1-5; abundance: .; d_gene: .; CDR3nt: TGTGCCAGCAGCCAAGGGCCTCAACAGCCCCAGCATTTT; CDR3aa: CASSQGPQQPQHF
v_gene: TRBV25-1; j_gene: TRBJ2-7; abundance: .; d_gene: .; CDR3nt: TGTGCCAGCAGTGATCCGGGAGCCTACGAGCAGTACTTC; CDR3aa: CASSDPGAYEQYF
v_gene: TRBV5-4; j_gene: TRBJ2-7; abundance: once; d_gene: TRBD2; CDR3nt: TGTGCCAGCAGCTACCCCGGGGGGAGCTACGAGCAGTACTTC; CDR3aa: CASSYPGGSYEQYF
v_gene: TRBV7-9; j_gene: TRBJ2-2; abundance: .; d_gene: .; CDR3nt: TGTGCCAGCAGCTTAAACGTGGAGAGGGAGCTGTTTTTT; CDR3aa: CASSLNVERELFF
v_gene: TRBV6-5; j_gene: TRBJ2-1; abundance: .; d_gene: .; CDR3nt: TGTGCCAGCAGTTACGAGGCGGCGGTTTCCTACAATGAGCAGTTCTTC; CDR3aa: CASSYEAAVSYNEQFF
v_gene: TRBV6-6; j_gene: TRBJ2-7; abundance: .; d_gene: .; CDR3nt: TGTGCCAGCACCTCACCTGCGGGCACGATCTACGAGCAGTACTTC; CDR3aa: CASTSPAGTIYEQYF
v_gene: TRBV7-3; j_gene: TRBJ2-3; abundance: .; d_gene: .; CDR3nt: TGTGCCAGCAGCCCCTTTCCTTCAGGGGATACGCAGTATTTT; CDR3aa: CASSPFPSGDTQYF
v_gene: TRBV4-1; j_gene: TRBJ2-2; abundance: .; d_gene: .; CDR3nt: TGCGCCAGCAGCCAATCTGGGGAAGGCACCGGGGAGCTGTTTTTT; CDR3aa: CASSQSGEGTGELFF
v_gene: TRBV7-3; j_gene: TRBJ2-4; abundance: .; d_gene: .; CDR3nt: TGTGCCAGCAGCTTACAAGAGTCGAACATTCAGTACTTC; CDR3aa: CASSLQESNIQYF
v_gene: TRBV6-1; j_gene: TRBJ2-5; abundance: .; d_gene: .; CDR3nt: TGTGCCAGCGGTAAGGGGCGCTTGGAGACCCAGTACTTC; CDR3aa: CASGKGRLETQYF